These T cell receptor beta chains were read from a single sample in a study of cytomegalovirus exposure and HLA in healthy donors. Method: immunoSEQ multiplex PCR; TCRdb's copy keeps in-frame clones and lacks some. Of some 190,000 clones listed, 77% are singletons. Sequencing input: PBMCs. The receptors originated from a man aged 18-30 years in good health and CMV-seronegative. Both conserved end residues are trimmed from each CDR3. Each record gives: V gene, CDR3 protein.

TRBV2 ASKLPGIQYEQY
TRBV29-1 SVGLGFRRTGELF
TRBV4-3 ASSHLRQGVQETQY
TRBV9 ASSPTSSGSFTDTQY
TRBV12-5 ASGLVHPGNTEAF
TRBV6-5 ASSYSQGYGYT
TRBV18 ASSPGQLMNTEAF
TRBV5-1 ASNWGDRVDGYT
TRBV30 AWSVHLVVQGGEQF
TRBV2 ASRGGQRIYEQY
TRBV15 ATSRDPPDRGHDQPQH
TRBV19 ASSLGQFTDTQY
TRBV15 ATSRPLGQGGNTEAF
TRBV11-2 ASSSGRLTDTEAF
TRBV19 ASSRLRDRGPENTEAF
TRBV4-2 ASSQPGQGLSPLH
TRBV7-9 ASSLGGVGLISYEQY
TRBV5-1 ASSPDRVGEQY
TRBV9 ASSAVPEFTDTQY
TRBV7-9 ASSPAGDRDQPQH
TRBV5-1 ASSLTSGKYEQY
TRBV7-2 ASSPQGASETQY
TRBV5-1 ASSAIAGGYNEQF
TRBV7-8 ASSPLRYDGYEQY
TRBV12-5 ASGYYPGQVNTEAF
TRBV19 ASSTRVQETQY
TRBV19 ASSTWTVDSGNTIY
TRBV7-9 ASSSGGQSYEQY
TRBV19 ASSRRGAGGYNEQF
TRBV14 ASSPRFTQGSYGYT
TRBV5-4 ASSLELAGGREQY
TRBV19 ASSARQGRNQPQH
TRBV7-2 ASSLPGLSVEQY
TRBV5-1 ASRDRGLQETQY
TRBV7-9 ASSSWTESPTDTQY
TRBV2 ASSEWFASGANVLT
TRBV14 ASSQTSFREQY
TRBV7-8 ASSSQSARVEQY
TRBV9 ASSVGPRRENPDTQY
TRBV11-3 ARPGQNYEQY
TRBV18 ASSPLSAGQVEDYGYT
TRBV25-1 ASRGSGGYGYT
TRBV6-5 ASSTQRGAYEQY
TRBV30 AWSPIGTGQF
TRBV6-4 ASSDSRETGELF